One and the same sample provided the 25 T cell receptor beta chains below, sequenced in a study of blood T cell repertoires in COVID-19. TCRdb's table, derived via immunoSEQ multiplex PCR, lists solely in-frame clones and lacks some. The sample gives just under 150,000 clones, approximately 90% of which show up once; around 0.91% is in the top ten. The sequencing sample was made of peripheral blood. These receptors originate from a woman between 45 and 60 years old with acute or convalescent COVID-19.

The gene calls are TRBV3-1 (or the pseudogene TRBV3-2) and TRBJ1-1, with TRBD1 as a possible D gene (6 bases). This CDR3 has 14 residues. V lost 4 bases, J lost 1 base, and 10 bases lay in between. The germline V gene has CDR1 LGHDT and CDR2 YNNKEL (reference sequence). CDR3 DNA sequence: TGTGCCAGCAGCCGCGCGACAGGGAACACTGAAGCTTTCTTT. Protein sequence: CASSRATGNTEAFF.

The chain employs TRBV7-3 and TRBJ2-7, with 8 bases lining up with TRBD1. V was pared by 6 bases and J by 7 bases, with 11 bases of the junction left unmatched. Germline lookup yields CDR1 SGHTA and CDR2 FQGTGA. The CDR3 length is 14 residues. The CDR3 coding sequence is TGTGCCAGCAGTTTGACAGGGGAATATCAAGAGCAGTACTTC. Translation gives CASSLTGEYQEQYF.

This clone has a single count. The gene calls are TRBV5-4 and TRBJ2-1, with D maybe TRBD1 (5 bases). The CDR3 runs to 15 residues. Trimming stripped 3 bases from V and 0 bases from J, with 10 bases between. Germline V CDR1 and CDR2: SGHNT, YYREEE (reference sequence). CDR3 sequence: CASSSAGRSYNEQFF. CDR3 DNA sequence: TGTGCCAGCAGCTCAGCAGGGCGCTCCTACAATGAGCAGTTCTTC.

V gene TRBV10-1 combines with J gene TRBJ2-5; D is perhaps TRBD2 (5 bases). Looked up from germline, CDR1 is WNHNN and CDR2 is SYGVQD (reference sequence). This CDR3 comprises 15 residues. Deletions cut 0 bases from V and 3 bases from J, with 11 bases between. CDR3 DNA: TGCGCCAGCAGTGAGTCGTTCGGGGTGGAAGAGACCCAGTACTTC. Its protein is CASSESFGVEETQYF.

This sequence joins TRBV6-6 and TRBJ1-2, with 7 nucleotides matching TRBD1. This CDR3 comprises 14 residues. With 7 bases clipped from V and 2 bases from J, the junction kept 7 bases outside the gene matches. Germline CDR1 MNHNY, CDR2 SVGAGI (reference sequence). In DNA form, the CDR3 reads TGTGCCAGCACGAAAACGGGACAGAACTATGGCTACACCTTC. The encoded protein is CASTKTGQNYGYTF.

The chain uses TRBV9 and TRBJ2-1; 9 nucleotides match TRBD2. Germline CDR1 reads SGDLS; CDR2 reads YYNGEE. V was clipped by 0 bases and J by 9 bases; unmatched bases: 4. CDR3 size: 14 residues. CDR3 amino acids: CASSVVLAGSEQFF. The CDR3 coding sequence is TGTGCCAGCAGCGTAGTGCTAGCGGGAAGTGAGCAGTTCTTC.

The chain is built from TRBV24-1 and TRBJ2-1; TRBD2 matches 15 bases. Germline trimming cut 9 bases from V and 4 bases from J; bases unmatched to any gene: 3. The CDR3 contains 15 residues. CDR1 and CDR2 from the germline V gene are KGHDR and SFDVKD. In nucleotides, the CDR3 is TGTGCCACCCGGACTAGCGGGGGGGGATACAATGAGCAGTTCTTC. Residues: CATRTSGGGYNEQFF.

V gene TRBV5-1 combines with J gene TRBJ2-4; TRBD1 agrees at 8 bases. The germline V gene encodes CDR1 SGHRS and CDR2 YFSETQ. The V and J ends lost 3 bases and 7 bases, in that order; junction bases with no gene match: 3. The CDR3 runs 13 residues. The CDR3 DNA follows: TGCGCCAGCAGCTCGGACAGGGCCAACATTCAGTACTTC. As protein: CASSSDRANIQYF.

The chain is built from TRBV7-3 and TRBJ2-3; TRBD2 matches 11 bases. Germline V gives CDR1 SGHTA, CDR2 FQGTGA. This CDR3 region has 17 residues. V lost 1 base, J lost 4 bases, and 7 bases stayed unmatched. The CDR3 region is CASSLMLAGGRADTQYF. The DNA of the CDR3 is TGTGCCAGCAGCTTAATGCTAGCGGGGGGACGGGCAGATACGCAGTATTTT.

The genes are TRBV27 and TRBJ2-1, with TRBD1 matching 8 bases. Germline-derived CDR1 and CDR2 are MNHEY and SMNVEV (reference sequence). The CDR3 runs to 15 residues. V gave up 0 bases and J gave up 7 bases; unmatched junction bases: 5. The CDR3 nucleotides read TGTGCCAGCAGTTTATCTACAGGGGGATTAAATGAGCAGTTCTTC. This gives the protein CASSLSTGGLNEQFF.

The V call is TRBV2, the J call TRBJ1-1, with 7 bases fitting TRBD1. This CDR3 is built from 14 residues. Trimming took 7 bases from V and 7 from J; bases not matched to a gene: 12. Looked up from germline, CDR1 is SNHLY and CDR2 is FYNNEI. The chain's CDR3 is CASTLLRTGDEAFF. The CDR3 nucleotides are TGTGCCAGCACCCTTCTTCGGACAGGAGATGAAGCTTTCTTT.

The chain employs TRBV6-5 and TRBJ1-5; no clear D. This CDR3 has 15 amino acids. V gave up 7 bases and J gave up 0 bases, with 13 bases separating them. The V gene's germline CDR1 is MNHEY and CDR2 SVGAGI. The CDR3 sequence is CASKRPDYSNQPQHF. The CDR3 coding sequence is TGTGCCAGCAAAAGGCCGGACTATAGCAATCAGCCCCAGCATTTT.

The V and J genes are TRBV30 and TRBJ2-2, with 11 nucleotides matching TRBD2. Germline CDR1 is GTSNPN and CDR2 is SVGIG (reference sequence). The CDR3 consists of 20 residues. Germline trimming cut 0 bases from V and 1 base from J; bases unmatched to any gene: 13. The CDR3 coding sequence is TGTGCCTGGAGTGTACTCAGTCCCTCGCTAGCGGGGGGGAACACCGGGGAGCTGTTTTTT. The encoded protein is CAWSVLSPSLAGGNTGELFF.

The chain couples TRBV28 to TRBJ2-1; 12 nucleotides agree with TRBD2. The V gene end was trimmed by 6 bases and the J gene end by 4 bases; junction bases not matched to a gene: 4. Germline V gives CDR1 MDHEN, CDR2 SYDVKM. The CDR3 totals 15 residues. The CDR3 sequence: CASSLTSGGYNEQFF. In DNA form, the CDR3 reads TGTGCCAGCAGCCTGACTAGCGGGGGTTACAATGAGCAGTTCTTC. Combining the CDR3 with reference TRBV28 and TRBJ2-1 gives the whole variable domain DVKVTQSSRYLVKRTGEKVFLECVQDMDHENMFWYRQDPGLGLRLIYFSYDVKMKEKGDIPEGYSVSREKKERFSLILESASTNQTSMYLCASSLTSGGYNEQFFGPGTRLTVL.

The chain combines TRBV28 with TRBJ1-1, with D unresolved. Trimming took 5 bases from V and 0 from J, leaving 10 bases between them. The CDR3 loop spans 14 amino acids. In germline, CDR1 is MDHEN, CDR2 SYDVKM. CDR3 protein: CASSLGGMNTEAFF. Here the CDR3 DNA reads TGTGCCAGCAGTCTCGGCGGTATGAACACTGAAGCTTTCTTT.

This clone was seen once. The rearrangement joins TRBV11-2 to TRBJ1-4; D gene uncertain. V was trimmed by 6 bases and J by 8 bases, leaving 7 bases between them. The germline V gene has CDR1 SGHAT and CDR2 FQNNGV. The CDR3 runs to 11 residues. The CDR3 spells CASRMEEKLFF. CDR3 in DNA: TGTGCCAGCAGGATGGAGGAAAAACTGTTTTTT.

This chain connects TRBV18 to TRBJ2-5, with 7 nucleotides matching TRBD2. This CDR3 region has 15 residues. V trimming: 3 bases; J trimming: 2 bases; junction bases outside the gene matches: 6. Germline V CDR1 and CDR2: KGHSH, LQKENI. CDR3 protein: CASSPLAGAQETQYF. Here the CDR3 DNA reads TGTGCCAGCTCACCCCTGGCGGGAGCTCAAGAGACCCAGTACTTC.

The chain recombines TRBV3-1 (or the pseudogene TRBV3-2) with TRBJ1-4; D is unresolved. This CDR3 region has 11 residues. Germline CDR1 and CDR2: LGHDT and YNNKEL (reference sequence). Trimming shortened V by 5 bases and J by 8 bases, and 6 bases separated the two germline ends. This CDR3 is CASSVSEKLFF. CDR3 nucleotide sequence: TGTGCCAGCAGCGTAAGCGAAAAACTGTTTTTT.

V and J are TRBV2 and TRBJ1-5, with 7 positions matching TRBD1. V gave up 7 bases and J gave up 2 bases; unmatched junction bases: 5. This CDR3 contains 14 residues. Germline V gene sequence: CDR1 SNHLY, CDR2 FYNNEI. In DNA, the CDR3 is TGTGCCAGCACCGCTGACAGGGGCAATCAGCCCCAGCATTTT. The encoded protein is CASTADRGNQPQHF.

The gene calls are TRBV19 and TRBJ2-7; 8 nucleotides agree with TRBD1. V was clipped by 5 bases and J by 7 bases; unmatched bases: 10. The CDR3 covers 14 residues. Germline CDR1 LNHDA, CDR2 SQIVND (reference sequence). CDR3 sequence reads: CASSSSGTGLEQYF. As DNA, the CDR3 is TGTGCCAGTAGTTCGTCCGGGACAGGTCTTGAGCAGTACTTC.

The rearrangement joins TRBV6-5 to TRBJ2-1, with a tentative D call TRBD2 (5 bases). The germline V gene has CDR1 MNHEY and CDR2 SVGAGI. Trimming stripped 7 bases from V and 4 bases from J, with 17 bases between. The CDR3 runs 15 residues. CDR3 bases: TGTGCCAGCATCCCCCCTGGGAGAACATACAATGAGCAGTTCTTC. Protein: CASIPPGRTYNEQFF.

This chain uses TRBV18 with TRBJ1-2; the match to TRBD1 covers 8 bases. The CDR3 extends over 14 amino acids. Germline lookup yields CDR1 KGHSH and CDR2 LQKENI. With V trimmed by 5 bases and J by 1 base, 3 bases remained unmatched. Here the CDR3 DNA reads TGTGCCAGCTCAGAGACAGGGGATAACTATGGCTACACCTTC. Translated: CASSETGDNYGYTF.

The chain links TRBV19 to TRBJ1-1; 7 bases map to TRBD1. The CDR3 spans 16 residues. The J segment lost 3 bases and the V segment lost 5 bases, leaving 12 bases of the junction unmatched. Germline lookup yields CDR1 LNHDA and CDR2 SQIVND (reference sequence). CDR3 residues: CASSPWTGVTDTEAFF. In nucleotides, the CDR3 is TGTGCCAGTAGTCCCTGGACAGGTGTTACTGACACTGAAGCTTTCTTT.

The genes are TRBV3-1 (or the pseudogene TRBV3-2) and TRBJ2-2; D gene unclear. V gave up 1 base and J gave up 6 bases, with 15 bases separating them. The germline CDR1 and CDR2 sequences are LGHDT and YNNKEL (reference sequence). This CDR3 spans 16 amino acids. The CDR3 DNA follows: TGTGCCAGCAGCCAAGTTAAGCTTGCAATTGCCGGGGAGCTGTTTTTT. It codes for CASSQVKLAIAGELFF.

The CDR3 reads CASRTESGNTIYF. CDR3 nucleotides: TGTGCCAGTCGGACAGAGAGTGGAAACACCATATATTTT. The V call is TRBV19, the J call TRBJ1-3, with a tentative D call TRBD1 (6 bases). CDR3 size: 13 residues. V was clipped by 8 bases and J by 3 bases, with 11 bases between them. Germline V gene data show CDR1 as LNHDA and CDR2 as SQIVND (reference sequence).